The present TCR beta chain was sequenced within a study of blood T cell repertoires in COVID-19. Background on the study: The United States, Italy and Spain were the sources of the acute and convalescent COVID-19 samples. PBMCs, B-cell-depleted T cells, or T cells provided the cDNA or gDNA that made up the material.

Between the trimmed V and J ends, which lost 2 bases and 0 bases, there was a span of 7 bases. Germline lookup yields CDR1 GTSNPN and CDR2 SVGIG (reference sequence). There are 13 residues in the CDR3. Per the authors' pipeline: Amplified reference gene primers provided the basis for estimating nucleated cell counts. Profiling relied on immunoSEQ multiplex PCR, and the TCRdb table lists in-frame clones only, not all of them. Clone size and the V and J calls come from that table; the DNA yielded D and trimming. The table has around 25,000 clones, about nine tenths seen once; the top ten hold less than 9.5%.

Sequencing used peripheral blood. This TCR came from a woman in her fifties or sixties with active COVID-19. The chain carries TRBV30 and TRBJ1-1; no clear D. The CDR3 nucleotides read TGTGCCTGGAGTACCCACATGAACACTGAAGCTTTCTTT. Translation: CAWSTHMNTEAFF.